This T cell receptor beta chain comes out of a study of T-cell reconstitution after alpha-beta-depleted transplantation in children. Preparation of the TCRbeta library involved a method that used unique molecular identifiers. TCRdb re-derived calls from the PCR reads in MiXCR, one entry per CDR3 protein. Of 200,000 to 250,000 distinct CDR3 sequences in the sample, roughly 7.1% were seen once. Study outcomes and limitations: In some patients, recipient T cells and intrathymic progenitors surviving conditioning explained high day-60 diversity. T-cell numbers and diversity one year post-transplant derived largely from freshly generated T cells. Several hundred expanded graft clones reportedly were the source of alpha-beta T cells about two months after transplant.

Germline V CDR1 and CDR2: SGHRS, YFSETQ. The CDR3 is made up of 14 amino acids. V lost 4 bases and J 5 bases, leaving 15 bases between the germline ends. This clonotype was counted ten times or more. Its cognate antigen is unknown. This sample comprised PBMCs, obtained before TCRalphabeta/CD19-depleted stem cell transplant. This sequence joins TRBV5-1 and TRBJ2-5; TRBD1 is a possible D gene (6 bases). This TCR was recovered from a boy between 2 and 15 years old with acute lymphoblastic leukemia, due to receive a stem cell transplant. The CDR3 DNA reads as TGCGCCAGCAGCCCGGCAGGGGCGGAGGAGACCCAGTACTTC. It translates to CASSPAGAEETQYF.